The clone carrying this T cell receptor (beta chain) was seen a single time. J gave up 2 bases and V 10 bases, and 13 bases lay outside the gene matches. Germline assignment: CDR1 MNHNS and CDR2 SASEGT. The CDR3 spans 15 residues. The data derive from a study of shared T cell receptors in the human thymus. Using immunoSEQ multiplex PCR, the repertoire was profiled, and TCRdb retains in-frame clones only, with some absent. The repertoire includes some 700,000 clones, 88% of them detected once, and around 0.0099% sits in the top ten. These sequences were also reported in another study, on human thymus T cells.

The source is a boy in the first two years of life with a congenital heart defect. Input material: thymocytes. The rearrangement uses TRBV6-1 and TRBJ1-1, with 7 bases matching TRBD1. CDR3 sequence: CATDRLPPLNTEAFF. CDR3 bases: TGTGCCACGGACAGGCTCCCCCCACTAAACACTGAAGCTTTCTTT.